These 17 T cell receptor beta chains came from one sample sequenced in a study of glioma-infiltrating T cells after dendritic cell vaccination. The table came from immunoSEQ multiplex PCR; TCRdb's copy has only in-frame clones and leaves some out. The data hold 98,000 or so clones, with 80% observed a single time. Documented time point: after dendritic cell vaccination, including at tumor progression/relapse. Sequenced here: blood, sampled after dendritic cell vaccination. These TCRs come from a human donor with glioblastoma.

The chain joins TRBV28 to TRBJ2-7, with 7 positions matching TRBD2. The germline gives CDR1 MDHEN, CDR2 SYDVKM. V was pared by 5 bases and J by 2 bases, with 9 bases of the junction left unmatched. CDR3 size: 15 residues. In DNA, the CDR3 is TGTGCCAGCAGTGACCCCTGGGGAGGGACCTACGAGCAGTACTTC. It codes for CASSDPWGGTYEQYF.

The V gene is TRBV2, the J gene TRBJ2-2; TRBD1 matches at 7 bases. The V gene's germline CDR1 is SNHLY and CDR2 FYNNEI. The length of the CDR3 is 15 residues. With V trimmed by 5 bases and J by 2 bases, 5 bases remained unmatched. CDR3 sequence (DNA): TGTGCCAGCAGTAAGACAGGGTCCAACACCGGGGAGCTGTTTTTT. Translated, it gives CASSKTGSNTGELFF. Combining the CDR3 with reference TRBV2 and TRBJ2-2 gives the whole variable domain EPEVTQTPSHQVTQMGQEVILRCVPISNHLYFYWYRQILGQKVEFLVSFYNNEISEKSEIFDDQFSVERPDGSNFTLKIRSTKLEDSAMYFCASSKTGSNTGELFFGEGSRLTVL.

V is TRBV28 and J is TRBJ1-2; no clear D. The CDR3 contains 15 residues. Trimming removed 2 bases at V and 8 bases at J, with 18 bases between. Germline V gives CDR1 MDHEN, CDR2 SYDVKM. The CDR3 DNA reads as TGTGCCAGCAGTTTAGAGCCCCTCGAGGGTAAAGGCTACACCTTC. Translated, it gives CASSLEPLEGKGYTF.

The gene calls are TRBV5-1 and TRBJ1-6, with D unresolved. Trimming cost V 5 bases and J 8 bases, with 17 bases left between them. Germline CDR1 is SGHRS and CDR2 is YFSETQ. This CDR3 comprises 15 residues. CDR3 loop: CASSRDPSPDSPLHF. In DNA, the CDR3 is TGCGCCAGCAGTCGGGATCCCTCACCGGATTCACCCCTCCACTTT.

This clone was counted ten times or more. The chain has TRBV29-1 and TRBJ1-1; no reliable D call. The CDR3 loop spans 13 amino acids. CDR1 and CDR2 (germline): SQVTM, ANQGSEA. The ends were cut back, 4 bases at V and 1 base at J, with 10 bases in the middle. CDR3 protein: CSVVHSQNTEAFF. The DNA of the CDR3 is TGCAGCGTTGTTCACAGCCAGAACACTGAAGCTTTCTTT.

The chain has TRBV7-8 and TRBJ2-3, with D possibly TRBD2 on 6 matching bases. With 3 bases removed from V and 0 bases from J, the gap between germline ends came to 13 bases. CDR1 SGHVS and CDR2 FQNEAQ come from the germline V gene. The length of the CDR3 is 16 residues. CDR3 sequence: CASSFSASGSTDTQYF. The CDR3 bases are TGTGCCAGCAGCTTCTCGGCAAGCGGGAGCACAGATACGCAGTATTTT.

The rearrangement joins TRBV19 to TRBJ2-1; the D gene is possibly TRBD2 (7 bases). Germline CDR1 and CDR2: LNHDA and SQIVND (reference sequence). The CDR3 spans 15 residues. Trimming shortened V by 2 bases and J by 5 bases, and 13 bases separated the two germline ends. The CDR3 loop reads CASSISRGAHNEQFF. Written as DNA, the CDR3 is TGTGCCAGTAGTATATCCCGGGGGGCCCACAATGAGCAGTTCTTC.

The CDR3 is CASSQVRDSSYEQYF. The CDR3 DNA follows: TGCGCCAGCAGCCAAGTCAGGGACAGCTCCTACGAGCAGTACTTC. The rearrangement joins TRBV4-1 to TRBJ2-7; 7 bases agree with TRBD1. CDR1 and CDR2 (germline): MGHRA, YSYEKL. V lost 1 base and J lost 0; bases outside the gene matches: 3. The CDR3 runs to 15 residues.

The CDR3 here is CASSLASGHTGELFF. CDR3 DNA sequence: TGCGCCAGCAGCTTGGCTAGCGGTCACACCGGGGAGCTGTTTTTT. The chain carries TRBV5-1 and TRBJ2-2; 7 bases align to TRBD2. The CDR3 has 15 residues. CDR1 and CDR2 (germline): SGHRS, YFSETQ. The V gene end was trimmed by 0 bases and the J gene end by 3 bases; junction bases not matched to a gene: 2.

The V gene is TRBV19, the J gene TRBJ2-7, with D unclear. The V and J ends lost 0 bases and 5 bases respectively, with 8 bases between them. This CDR3 region has 13 residues. Germline V gives CDR1 LNHDA, CDR2 SQIVND (reference sequence). The CDR3 here is CASSIELIHEQYF. Here the CDR3 DNA reads TGTGCCAGTAGTATAGAGCTAATCCACGAGCAGTACTTC. The whole variable domain, filled in from reference TRBV19 and TRBJ2-7, reads DGGITQSPKYLFRKEGQNVTLSCEQNLNHDAMYWYRQDPGQGLRLIYYSQIVNDFQKGDIAEGYSVSREKKESFPLTVTSAQKNPTAFYLCASSIELIHEQYFGPGTRLTVT.

The V gene is TRBV19, the J gene TRBJ1-5; tentative D call: TRBD1 (6 bases). This CDR3 is built from 15 residues. Between the trimmed V and J ends, which lost 3 bases and 5 bases, there was a span of 14 bases. CDR1 is LNHDA and CDR2 is SQIVND in the germline V gene (reference sequence). The CDR3 DNA reads TGTGCCAGTAGTATTGGAGGGGGGGTCTATCAGCCCCAGCATTTT. Protein product: CASSIGGGVYQPQHF.

This chain uses TRBV29-1 with TRBJ2-3, with a weak D call TRBD2 (5 bases). The V and J ends lost 4 bases and 6 bases respectively, with 14 bases between them. CDR3 length: 13 residues. The germline gives CDR1 SQVTM, CDR2 ANQGSEA. This CDR3 is CSVVWRVQDTQYF. The DNA for the CDR3 is TGCAGCGTTGTATGGCGGGTACAGGATACGCAGTATTTT.

The chain is built from TRBV5-1 and TRBJ2-4; TRBD1 agrees at 9 bases. CDR1 is SGHRS and CDR2 is YFSETQ in the germline V gene. CDR3 length: 14 amino acids. V trimming: 0 bases; J trimming: 9 bases; junction bases outside the gene matches: 4. The DNA for the CDR3 is TGCGCCAGCAGCTTGGGGGACAGGGATACCATTCAGTACTTC. Translation gives CASSLGDRDTIQYF.

This clone came up a few times. The chain joins TRBV2 to TRBJ1-1; D uncertain. CDR1 is SNHLY and CDR2 is FYNNEI in the germline V gene. The CDR3 is made up of 14 amino acids. The V end was cut by 7 bases, the J end by 0 bases, with 12 bases between. CDR3 coding DNA: TGTGCCAGCAAGGAGATTGTATTGAACACTGAAGCTTTCTTT. Translated, it gives CASKEIVLNTEAFF.

The chain carries TRBV6-5 and TRBJ1-5, with 7 bases matching TRBD1. CDR1 is MNHEY and CDR2 is SVGAGI in the germline V gene. The CDR3 has 14 amino acids. V was clipped by 4 bases and J by 5 bases; unmatched bases: 5. As DNA, the CDR3 is TGTGCCAGCAGTTTTTCTGACAGGGATCAGCCCCAGCATTTT. Amino acid sequence: CASSFSDRDQPQHF.

The rearrangement links TRBV28 to TRBJ2-7, with D perhaps TRBD1 (6 bases). From germline, CDR1 is MDHEN and CDR2 SYDVKM. The CDR3 spans 14 residues. Trimming stripped 4 bases from V and 7 bases from J, with 17 bases between. The chain's CDR3 is CASSSRQVGREQYF. The CDR3 coding sequence is TGTGCCAGCAGTTCCCGACAGGTGGGCAGGGAGCAGTACTTC.

A remark on this clone: At one end, the junction sequence differs from germline, possibly due to a read error. V usage is TRBV25-1 and J usage is TRBJ2-7; 7 bases are a match to TRBD1. The length of the CDR3 is 14 residues. Germline V gives CDR1 MGHDK, CDR2 SYGVNS. The CDR3 sequence is CASRADRNLYELYF. CDR3 DNA sequence: TGTGCCAGCAGAGCGGACAGGAACCTCTACGAGCTGTACTTC.